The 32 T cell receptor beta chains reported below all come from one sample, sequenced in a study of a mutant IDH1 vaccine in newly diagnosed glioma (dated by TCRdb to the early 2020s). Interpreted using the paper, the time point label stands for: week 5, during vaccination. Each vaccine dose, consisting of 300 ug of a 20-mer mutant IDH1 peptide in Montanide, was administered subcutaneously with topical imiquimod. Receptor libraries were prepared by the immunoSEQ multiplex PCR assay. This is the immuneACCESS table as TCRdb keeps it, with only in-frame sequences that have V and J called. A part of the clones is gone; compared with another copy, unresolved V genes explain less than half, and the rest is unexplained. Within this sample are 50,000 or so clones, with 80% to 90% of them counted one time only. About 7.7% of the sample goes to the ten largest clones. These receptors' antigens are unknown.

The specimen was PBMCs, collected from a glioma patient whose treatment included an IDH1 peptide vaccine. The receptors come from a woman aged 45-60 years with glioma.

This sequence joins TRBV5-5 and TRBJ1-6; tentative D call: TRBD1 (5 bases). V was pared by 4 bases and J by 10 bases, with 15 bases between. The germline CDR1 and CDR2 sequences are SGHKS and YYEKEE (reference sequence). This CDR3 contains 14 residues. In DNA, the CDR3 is TGTGCCAGCAGCGTCGATCAGGGAGTATCACCCCTCCACTTT. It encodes CASSVDQGVSPLHF.

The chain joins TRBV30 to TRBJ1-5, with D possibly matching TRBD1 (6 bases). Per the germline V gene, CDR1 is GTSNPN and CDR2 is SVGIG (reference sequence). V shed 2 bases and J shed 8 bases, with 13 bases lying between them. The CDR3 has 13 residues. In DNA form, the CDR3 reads TGTGCCTGGAGTCTGCAGGGGTTAAAGCCCCAGCATTTT. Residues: CAWSLQGLKPQHF.

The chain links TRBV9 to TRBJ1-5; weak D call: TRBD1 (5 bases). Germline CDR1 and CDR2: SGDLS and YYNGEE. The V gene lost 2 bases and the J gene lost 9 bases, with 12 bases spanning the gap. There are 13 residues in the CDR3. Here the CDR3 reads CASSVGGSGPQHF. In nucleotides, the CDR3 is TGTGCCAGCAGCGTTGGGGGGAGTGGGCCCCAGCATTTT.

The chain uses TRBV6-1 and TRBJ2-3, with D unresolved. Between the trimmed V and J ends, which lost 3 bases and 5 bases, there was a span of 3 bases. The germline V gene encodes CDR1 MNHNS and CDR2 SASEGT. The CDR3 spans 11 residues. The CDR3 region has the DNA TGTGCCAGCAGTGACCGAGATACGCAGTATTTT. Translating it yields CASSDRDTQYF.

CDR3 loop: CASSRGDQPQHF. CDR3 DNA sequence: TGTGCCAGCAGTCGGGGGGATCAGCCCCAGCATTTT. The chain combines TRBV7-9 with TRBJ1-5; possibly TRBD1 for D (5 bases). The germline V and J ends were trimmed by 6 bases and 5 bases, with 8 bases remaining between them. The CDR3 is 12 amino acids. Per germline, CDR1 SEHNR and CDR2 FQNEAQ (reference sequence).

The CDR3 is CATSGTSNGYEQYF. In DNA, the CDR3 is TGTGCCACCAGTGGGACTAGCAATGGCTACGAGCAGTACTTC. The V and J genes are TRBV15 and TRBJ2-7; 9 nucleotides line up with TRBD2. V was clipped by 6 bases and J by 3 bases; unmatched bases: 6. This CDR3 has 14 amino acids. Germline CDR1 and CDR2: LNHNV and YYDKDF (reference sequence).

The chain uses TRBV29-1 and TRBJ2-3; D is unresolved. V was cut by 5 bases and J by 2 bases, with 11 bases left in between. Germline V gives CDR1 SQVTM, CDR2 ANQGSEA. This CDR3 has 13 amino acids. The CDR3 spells CSVSIRSTDTQYF. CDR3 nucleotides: TGCAGCGTTTCCATTAGGTCCACAGATACGCAGTATTTT.

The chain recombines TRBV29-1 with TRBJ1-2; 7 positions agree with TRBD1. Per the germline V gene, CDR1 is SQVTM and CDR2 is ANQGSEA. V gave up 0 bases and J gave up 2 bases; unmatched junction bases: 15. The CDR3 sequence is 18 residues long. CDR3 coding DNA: TGCAGCGTTGAAGAACAGGGGCCCTCCCGGGGGAAGAACTATGGCTACACCTTC. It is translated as CSVEEQGPSRGKNYGYTF.

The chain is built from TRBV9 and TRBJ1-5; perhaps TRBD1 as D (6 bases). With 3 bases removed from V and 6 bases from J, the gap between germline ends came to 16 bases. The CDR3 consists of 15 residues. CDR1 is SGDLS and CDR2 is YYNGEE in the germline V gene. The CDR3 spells CASSEGRGSFQPQHF. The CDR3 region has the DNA TGTGCCAGCAGCGAGGGGAGGGGGAGTTTTCAGCCCCAGCATTTT.

The CDR3 loop is CASSRGREETQYF. As DNA, the CDR3 is TGTGCCAGCAGCCGGGGACGGGAAGAGACCCAGTACTTC. This chain connects TRBV7-2 to TRBJ2-5, with D perhaps given as TRBD1 or TRBD2 (5 bases each). Germline V lookup: CDR1 SGHTA, CDR2 FQGNSA. Trimming removed 5 bases from V and 3 bases from J, with 10 bases in between. The CDR3 is 13 amino acids.

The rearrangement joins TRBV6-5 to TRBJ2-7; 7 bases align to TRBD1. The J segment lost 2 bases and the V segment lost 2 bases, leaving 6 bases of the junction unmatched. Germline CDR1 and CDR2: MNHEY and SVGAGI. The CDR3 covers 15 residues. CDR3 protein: CASSYDGTVPYEQYF. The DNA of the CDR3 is TGTGCCAGCAGTTACGATGGGACAGTTCCCTACGAGCAGTACTTC.

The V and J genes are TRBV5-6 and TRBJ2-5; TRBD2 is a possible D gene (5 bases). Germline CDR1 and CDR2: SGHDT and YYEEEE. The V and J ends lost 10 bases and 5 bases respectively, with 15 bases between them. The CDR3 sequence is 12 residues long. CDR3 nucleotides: TGTGCCGGCCCCGAGGGAGAGGAGACCCAGTACTTC. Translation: CAGPEGEETQYF.

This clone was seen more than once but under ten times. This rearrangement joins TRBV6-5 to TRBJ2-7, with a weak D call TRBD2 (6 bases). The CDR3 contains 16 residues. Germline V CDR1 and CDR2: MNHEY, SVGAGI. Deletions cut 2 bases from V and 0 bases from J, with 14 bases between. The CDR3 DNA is TGTGCCAGCAGTTACGCCATGCGGGGCGCCTCCTACGAGCAGTACTTC. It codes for CASSYAMRGASYEQYF.

The DNA for the CDR3 is TGTGCCAGCAGCATCTTGGGTTACGAGCAGTACTTC. Its protein is CASSILGYEQYF. V is TRBV7-9 and J is TRBJ2-7; D not certain. The CDR3 has 12 residues. Trimming took 5 bases from V and 4 from J, leaving 9 bases between them. The V gene's germline CDR1 is SEHNR and CDR2 FQNEAQ (reference sequence).

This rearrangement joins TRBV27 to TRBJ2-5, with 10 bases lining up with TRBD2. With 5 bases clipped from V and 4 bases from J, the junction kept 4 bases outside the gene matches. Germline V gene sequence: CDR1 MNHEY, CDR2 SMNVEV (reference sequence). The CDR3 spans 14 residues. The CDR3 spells CASSPRLAGETQYF. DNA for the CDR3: TGTGCCAGCAGTCCCAGACTAGCGGGAGAGACCCAGTACTTC.

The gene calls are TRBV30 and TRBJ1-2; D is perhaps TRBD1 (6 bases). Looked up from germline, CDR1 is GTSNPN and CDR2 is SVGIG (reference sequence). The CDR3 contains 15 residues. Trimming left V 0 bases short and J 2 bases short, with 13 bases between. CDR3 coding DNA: TGTGCCTGGAGTGTACGAGAGGGGGGGAACTATGGCTACACCTTC. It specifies CAWSVREGGNYGYTF.

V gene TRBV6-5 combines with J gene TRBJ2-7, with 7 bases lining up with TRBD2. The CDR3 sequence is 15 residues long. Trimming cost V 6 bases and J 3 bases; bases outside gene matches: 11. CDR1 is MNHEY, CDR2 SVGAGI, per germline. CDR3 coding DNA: TGTGCCAGCAGCCCTACTCATGCGGGGGTCTACGAGCAGTACTTC. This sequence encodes CASSPTHAGVYEQYF.

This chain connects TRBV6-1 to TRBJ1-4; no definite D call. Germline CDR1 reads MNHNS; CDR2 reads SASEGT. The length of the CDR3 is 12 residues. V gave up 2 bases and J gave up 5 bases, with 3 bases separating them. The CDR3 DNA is TGTGCCAGCAGTGAATCGAATGAAAAACTGTTTTTT. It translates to CASSESNEKLFF.

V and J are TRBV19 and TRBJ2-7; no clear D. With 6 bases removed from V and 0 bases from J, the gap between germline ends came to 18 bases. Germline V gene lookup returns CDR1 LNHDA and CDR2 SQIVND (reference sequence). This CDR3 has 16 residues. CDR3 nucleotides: TGTGCCAGTAGCGGCTTTGGACGTCCCCTCTCCTACGAGCAGTACTTC. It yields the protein CASSGFGRPLSYEQYF.

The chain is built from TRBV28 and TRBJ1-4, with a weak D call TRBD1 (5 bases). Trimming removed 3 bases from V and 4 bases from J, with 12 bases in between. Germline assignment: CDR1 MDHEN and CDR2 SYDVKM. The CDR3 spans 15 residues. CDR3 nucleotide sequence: TGTGCCAGCAGTTTTAGCGGGACGGATAATGAAAAACTGTTTTTT. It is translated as CASSFSGTDNEKLFF.

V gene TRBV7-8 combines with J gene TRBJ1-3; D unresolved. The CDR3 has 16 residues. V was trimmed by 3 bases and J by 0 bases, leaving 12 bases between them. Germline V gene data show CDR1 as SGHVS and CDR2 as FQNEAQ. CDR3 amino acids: CASSFMDENSGNTIYF. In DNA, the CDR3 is TGTGCCAGCAGCTTTATGGACGAAAACTCTGGAAACACCATATATTTT.

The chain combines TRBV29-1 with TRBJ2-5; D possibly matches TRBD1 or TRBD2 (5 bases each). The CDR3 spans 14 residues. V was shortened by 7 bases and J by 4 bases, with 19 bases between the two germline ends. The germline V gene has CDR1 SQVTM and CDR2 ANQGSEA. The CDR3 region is CSAQGRQAGETQYF. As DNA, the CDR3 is TGCAGCGCCCAGGGTCGGCAGGCGGGAGAGACCCAGTACTTC.

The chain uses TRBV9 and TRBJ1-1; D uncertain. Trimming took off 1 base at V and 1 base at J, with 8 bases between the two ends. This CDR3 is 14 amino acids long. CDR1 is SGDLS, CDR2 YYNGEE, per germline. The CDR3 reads CASSVYLENTEAFF. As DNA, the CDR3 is TGTGCCAGCAGCGTATACCTGGAGAACACTGAAGCTTTCTTT.

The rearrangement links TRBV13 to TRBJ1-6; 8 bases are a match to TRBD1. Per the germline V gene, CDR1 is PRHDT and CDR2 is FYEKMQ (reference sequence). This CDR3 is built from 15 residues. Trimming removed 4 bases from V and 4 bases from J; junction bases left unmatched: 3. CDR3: CASSSRTGYNSPLHF. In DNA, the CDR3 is TGTGCCAGCAGCTCAAGGACAGGGTATAATTCACCCCTCCACTTT.

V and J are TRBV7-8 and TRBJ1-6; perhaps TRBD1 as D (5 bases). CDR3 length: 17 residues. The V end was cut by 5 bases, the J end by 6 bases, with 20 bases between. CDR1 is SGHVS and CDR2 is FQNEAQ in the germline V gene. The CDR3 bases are TGTGCCAGCAGCCACCCAGATTCGACAGTATCTAATTCACCCCTCCACTTT. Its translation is CASSHPDSTVSNSPLHF.

The CDR3 DNA is TGTGCCAGCAGCTCCCAGCCCCGGACGAACACTGAAGCTTTCTTT. Translating gives CASSSQPRTNTEAFF. The gene calls are TRBV5-5 and TRBJ1-1; D not certain. This CDR3 has 15 residues. From germline, CDR1 is SGHKS and CDR2 YYEKEE (reference sequence). V shed 3 bases and J shed 1 base, with 13 bases lying between them.

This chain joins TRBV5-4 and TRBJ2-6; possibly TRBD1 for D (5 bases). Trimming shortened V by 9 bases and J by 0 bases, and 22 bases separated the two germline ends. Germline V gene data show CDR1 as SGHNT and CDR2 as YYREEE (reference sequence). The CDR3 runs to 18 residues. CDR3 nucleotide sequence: TGTGCCATCTTTGAACAGGTTAAGACTTCCTCTGGGGCCAACGTCCTGACTTTC. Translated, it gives CAIFEQVKTSSGANVLTF.

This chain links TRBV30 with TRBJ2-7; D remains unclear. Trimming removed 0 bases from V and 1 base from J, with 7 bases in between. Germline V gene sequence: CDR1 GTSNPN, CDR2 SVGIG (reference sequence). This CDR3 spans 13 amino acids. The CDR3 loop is CAWSVDSSYEQYF. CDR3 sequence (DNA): TGTGCCTGGAGTGTAGATAGTTCCTACGAGCAGTACTTC.

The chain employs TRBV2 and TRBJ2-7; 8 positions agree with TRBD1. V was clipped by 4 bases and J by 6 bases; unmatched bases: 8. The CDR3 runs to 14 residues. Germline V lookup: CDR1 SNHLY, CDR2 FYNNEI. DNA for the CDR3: TGTGCCAGCAGTGGGGGACAGGTAAACTCCGAGCAGTACTTC. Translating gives CASSGGQVNSEQYF.

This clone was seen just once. CDR3 bases: TGTGCCAGTACCCGCTCAGCGGGGGTCCAAGAGACCCAGTACTTC. Its protein product is CASTRSAGVQETQYF. The chain employs TRBV19 and TRBJ2-5; 8 bases line up with TRBD2. CDR3 length: 15 residues. Germline V lookup: CDR1 LNHDA, CDR2 SQIVND (reference sequence). The ends lost 7 bases at V and 1 base at J; junction bases unmatched: 8.

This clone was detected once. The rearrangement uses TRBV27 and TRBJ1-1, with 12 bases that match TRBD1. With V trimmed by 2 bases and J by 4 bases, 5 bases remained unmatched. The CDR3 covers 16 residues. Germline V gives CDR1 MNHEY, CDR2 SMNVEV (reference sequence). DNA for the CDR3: TGTGCCAGCAGTTTAGCGGGGACAGGGGGCGGCACTGAAGCTTTCTTT. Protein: CASSLAGTGGGTEAFF.

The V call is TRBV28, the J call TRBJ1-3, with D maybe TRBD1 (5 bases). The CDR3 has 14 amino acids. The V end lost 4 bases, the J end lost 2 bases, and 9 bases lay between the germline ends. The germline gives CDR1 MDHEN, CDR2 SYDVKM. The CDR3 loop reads CASSWARAGNTIYF. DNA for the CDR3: TGTGCCAGCAGTTGGGCCAGGGCTGGAAACACCATATATTTT.